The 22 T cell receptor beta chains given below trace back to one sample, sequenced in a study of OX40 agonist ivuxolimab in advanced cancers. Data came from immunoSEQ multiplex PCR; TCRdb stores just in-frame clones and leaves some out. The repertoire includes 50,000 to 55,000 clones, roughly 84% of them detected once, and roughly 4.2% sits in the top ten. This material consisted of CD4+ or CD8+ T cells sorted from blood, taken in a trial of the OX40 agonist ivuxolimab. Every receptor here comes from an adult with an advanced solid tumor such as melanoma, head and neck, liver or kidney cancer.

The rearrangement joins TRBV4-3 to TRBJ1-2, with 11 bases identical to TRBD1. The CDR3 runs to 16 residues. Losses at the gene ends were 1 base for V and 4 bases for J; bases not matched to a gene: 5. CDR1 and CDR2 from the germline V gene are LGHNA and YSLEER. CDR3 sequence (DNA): TGCGCCAGCAGCCAAGGGGACAGGGGGGTGGGCTATGGCTACACCTTC. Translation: CASSQGDRGVGYGYTF.

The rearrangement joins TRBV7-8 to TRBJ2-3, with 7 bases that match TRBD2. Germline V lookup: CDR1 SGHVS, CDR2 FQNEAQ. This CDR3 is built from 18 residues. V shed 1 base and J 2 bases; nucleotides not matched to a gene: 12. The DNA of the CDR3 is TGTGCCAGCAGCTTAGTGGGGCTAGCGGTTGATTACACAGATACGCAGTATTTT. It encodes CASSLVGLAVDYTDTQYF.

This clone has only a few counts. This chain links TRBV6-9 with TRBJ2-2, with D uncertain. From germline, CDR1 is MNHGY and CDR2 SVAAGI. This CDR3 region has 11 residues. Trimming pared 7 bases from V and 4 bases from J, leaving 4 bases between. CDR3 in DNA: TGTGCCAGCACCCGCACCGGGGAGCTGTTTTTT. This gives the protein CASTRTGELFF.

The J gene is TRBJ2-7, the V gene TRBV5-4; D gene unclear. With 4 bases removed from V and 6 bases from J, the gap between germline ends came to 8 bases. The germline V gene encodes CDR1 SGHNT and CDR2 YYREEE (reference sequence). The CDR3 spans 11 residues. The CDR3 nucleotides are TGTGCCAGCAGCCAAGGTTCCGAGCAGTACTTC. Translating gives CASSQGSEQYF.

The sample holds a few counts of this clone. CDR3 nucleotides: TGTGCCAGCAGCCTCAGGAACCTCTATGGCTACACCTTC. This translates into CASSLRNLYGYTF. This chain links TRBV6-5 with TRBJ1-2; unclear D gene. CDR1 is MNHEY and CDR2 is SVGAGI in the germline V gene. The V end lost 6 bases, the J end lost 4 bases, and 12 bases lay between the germline ends. This CDR3 is built from 13 residues.

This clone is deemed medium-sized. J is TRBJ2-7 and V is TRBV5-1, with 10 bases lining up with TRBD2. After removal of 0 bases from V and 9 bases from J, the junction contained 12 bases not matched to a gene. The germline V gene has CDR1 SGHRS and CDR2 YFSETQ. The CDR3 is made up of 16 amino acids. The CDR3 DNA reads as TGCGCCAGCAGCTTGGTGCCTGGGACTAGCGACTCACGGCAGTACTTC. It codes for CASSLVPGTSDSRQYF.

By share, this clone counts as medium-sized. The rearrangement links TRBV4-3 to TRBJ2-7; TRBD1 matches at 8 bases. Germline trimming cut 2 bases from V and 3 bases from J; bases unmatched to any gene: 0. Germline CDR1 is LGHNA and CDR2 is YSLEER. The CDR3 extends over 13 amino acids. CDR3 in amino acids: CASSQTGGYEQYF. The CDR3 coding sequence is TGCGCCAGCAGCCAAACAGGGGGCTACGAGCAGTACTTC.

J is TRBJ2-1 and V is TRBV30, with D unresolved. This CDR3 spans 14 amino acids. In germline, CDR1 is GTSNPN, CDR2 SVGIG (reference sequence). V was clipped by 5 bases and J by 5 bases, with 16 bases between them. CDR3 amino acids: CAWGDLPQNNEQFF. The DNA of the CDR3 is TGTGCCTGGGGTGACCTTCCACAGAACAATGAGCAGTTCTTC.

Here the CDR3 DNA reads TGCAGCGCGGAGACAGGGAGTGACGAGCAGTACTTC. Encoded protein: CSAETGSDEQYF. This chain connects TRBV29-1 to TRBJ2-7; 7 nucleotides line up with TRBD1. The CDR3 consists of 12 residues. Germline CDR1 and CDR2: SQVTM and ANQGSEA. Trimming at V came to 7 bases and at J to 5 bases, leaving 8 bases not matched to a gene.

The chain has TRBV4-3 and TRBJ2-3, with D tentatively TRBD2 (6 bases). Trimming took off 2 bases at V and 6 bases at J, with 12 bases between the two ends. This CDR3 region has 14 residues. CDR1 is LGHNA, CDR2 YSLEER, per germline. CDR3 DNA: TGCGCCAGCAGCCAAATAACGGCGGGGGATACGCAGTATTTT. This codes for CASSQITAGDTQYF.

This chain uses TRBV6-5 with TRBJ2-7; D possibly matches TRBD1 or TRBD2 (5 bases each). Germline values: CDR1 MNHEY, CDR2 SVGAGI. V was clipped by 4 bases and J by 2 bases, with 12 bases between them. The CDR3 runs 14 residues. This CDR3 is CASSSSQGAYEQYF. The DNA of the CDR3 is TGTGCCAGCAGTTCCTCCCAGGGAGCCTACGAGCAGTACTTC.

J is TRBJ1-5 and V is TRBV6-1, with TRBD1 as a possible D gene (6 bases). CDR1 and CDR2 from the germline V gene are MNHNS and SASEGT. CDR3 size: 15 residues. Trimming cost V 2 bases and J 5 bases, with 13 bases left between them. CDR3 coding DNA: TGTGCCAGCAGTGAAATCATTGGGGGCGATCAGCCCCAGCATTTT. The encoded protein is CASSEIIGGDQPQHF.

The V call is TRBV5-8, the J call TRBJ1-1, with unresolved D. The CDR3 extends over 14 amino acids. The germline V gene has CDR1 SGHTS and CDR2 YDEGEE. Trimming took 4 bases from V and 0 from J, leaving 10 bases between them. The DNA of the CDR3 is TGTGCCAGCAGCCCGGTCGAAGTGAACACTGAAGCTTTCTTT. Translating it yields CASSPVEVNTEAFF.

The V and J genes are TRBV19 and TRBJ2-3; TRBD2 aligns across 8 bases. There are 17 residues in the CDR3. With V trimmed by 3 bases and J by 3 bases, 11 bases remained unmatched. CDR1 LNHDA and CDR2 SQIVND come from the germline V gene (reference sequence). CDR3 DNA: TGTGCCAGTAGTATTTCGGGGACTAGTTCTTCGACAGATACGCAGTATTTT. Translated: CASSISGTSSSTDTQYF.

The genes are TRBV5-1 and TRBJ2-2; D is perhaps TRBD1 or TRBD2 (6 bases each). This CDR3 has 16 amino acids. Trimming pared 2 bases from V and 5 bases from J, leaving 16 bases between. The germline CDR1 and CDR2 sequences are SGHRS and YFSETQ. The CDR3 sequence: CASSFDGGGRTGELFF. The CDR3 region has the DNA TGCGCCAGCAGCTTTGATGGAGGGGGGAGGACCGGGGAGCTGTTTTTT.

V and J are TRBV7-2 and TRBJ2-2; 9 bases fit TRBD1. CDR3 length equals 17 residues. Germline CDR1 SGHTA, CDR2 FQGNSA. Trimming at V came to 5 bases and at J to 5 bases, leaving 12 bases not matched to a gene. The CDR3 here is CASSPSRGQGRTGELFF. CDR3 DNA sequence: TGTGCCAGCAGCCCCTCGAGGGGACAGGGTCGGACCGGGGAGCTGTTTTTT. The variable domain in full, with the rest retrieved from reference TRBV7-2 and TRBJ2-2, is GAGVSQSPSNKVTEKGKDVELRCDPISGHTALYWYRQSLGQGLEFLIYFQGNSAPDKSGLPSDRFSAERTGGSVSTLTIQRTQQEDSAVYLCASSPSRGQGRTGELFFGEGSRLTVL.

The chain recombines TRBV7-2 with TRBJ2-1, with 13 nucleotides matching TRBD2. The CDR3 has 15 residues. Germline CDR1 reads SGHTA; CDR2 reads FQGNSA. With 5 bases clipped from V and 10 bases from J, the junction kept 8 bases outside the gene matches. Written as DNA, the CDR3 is TGTGCCAGCAGCACCGGACTAGCGGGAGTGCAGGAGCAGTTCTTC. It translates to CASSTGLAGVQEQFF.

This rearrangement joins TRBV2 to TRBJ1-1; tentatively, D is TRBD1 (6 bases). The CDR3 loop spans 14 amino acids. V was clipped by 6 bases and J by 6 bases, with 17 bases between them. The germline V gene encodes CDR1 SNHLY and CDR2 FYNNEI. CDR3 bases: TGTGCCAGCAGGGCCCGGGACATTTACCCTGAAGCTTTCTTT. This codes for CASRARDIYPEAFF.

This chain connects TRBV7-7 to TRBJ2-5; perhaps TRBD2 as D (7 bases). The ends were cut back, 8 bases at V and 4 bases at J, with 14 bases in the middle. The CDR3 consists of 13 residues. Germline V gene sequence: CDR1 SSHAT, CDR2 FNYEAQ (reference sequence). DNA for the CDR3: TGTGCCAGCGGGAGGGGGGAGATAGAGACCCAGTACTTC. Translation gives CASGRGEIETQYF.

The CDR3 region has the DNA TGTGCCATCAGTGAGTCGACAGGGAAAGGTGCGACCCAGTACTTC. This sequence encodes CAISESTGKGATQYF. This chain connects TRBV10-3 to TRBJ2-5, with TRBD1 matching over 7 bases. The CDR3 has 15 residues. Germline assignment: CDR1 ENHRY and CDR2 SYGVKD. V lost 0 bases, J lost 7 bases, and 8 bases stayed unmatched.

The CDR3 bases are TGCAGCGTTCGTGGACTAGCGGGGAGCACAGATACGCAGTATTTT. Protein product: CSVRGLAGSTDTQYF. J is TRBJ2-3 and V is TRBV29-1; 12 bases are shared with TRBD2. This CDR3 spans 15 amino acids. The ends lost 5 bases at V and 0 bases at J; junction bases unmatched: 3. Germline loops: CDR1 SQVTM, CDR2 ANQGSEA.

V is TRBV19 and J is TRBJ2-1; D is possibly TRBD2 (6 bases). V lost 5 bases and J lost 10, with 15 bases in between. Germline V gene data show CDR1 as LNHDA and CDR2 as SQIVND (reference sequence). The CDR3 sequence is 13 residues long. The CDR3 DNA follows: TGTGCCAGTAGTGCGGGACTGCTATTAGAGCAGTTCTTC. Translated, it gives CASSAGLLLEQFF.